This T cell receptor beta chain was documented in a study of cytomegalovirus exposure and HLA in healthy donors. In this sample, this clone turned up a few times. The target antigen is unknown. PCR used 60 Vbeta primers and 13 Jbeta primers. Clones were sequenced by immunoSEQ multiplex PCR, and TCRdb holds only the in-frame ones, with some missing. This sample has some 130,000 clones, with about 78% found just once. Overall study findings and caveats: There were several of the most significant clusters that appeared linked to common viral pathogens in a later analysis. Rarity marked most TCR sequences, yet some public TCRs occurred in many donors. Later analysis suggested most CMV-associated TCR beta chains were HLA-restricted. Because they were indistinguishable, some V segments, including TRBV6-2 and TRBV6-3, were excluded.

The germline V gene has CDR1 MNHNS and CDR2 SASEGT. The CDR3 consists of 15 residues. V gave up 5 bases and J gave up 1 base, with 12 bases separating them. This TCR derives from a man aged 45-65 years in good health and CMV-seropositive. This chain uses TRBV6-1 with TRBJ1-5; no clear D gene. The sequenced sample was PBMCs. CDR3 DNA sequence: TGTGCCAGCAGTCTCACTAGTGACAGCAATCAGCCCCAGCATTTT. The encoded protein is CASSLTSDSNQPQHF.